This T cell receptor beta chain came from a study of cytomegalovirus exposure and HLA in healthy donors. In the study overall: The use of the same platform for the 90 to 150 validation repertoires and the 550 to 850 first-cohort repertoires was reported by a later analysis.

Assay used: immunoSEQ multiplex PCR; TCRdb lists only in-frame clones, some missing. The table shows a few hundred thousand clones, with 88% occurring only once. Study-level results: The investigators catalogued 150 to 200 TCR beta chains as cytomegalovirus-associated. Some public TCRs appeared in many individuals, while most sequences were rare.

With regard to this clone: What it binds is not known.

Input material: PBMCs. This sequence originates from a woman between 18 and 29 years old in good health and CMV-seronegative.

The CDR3 DNA reads TGCGCCAGCTTAGAAAGCCCCCTGAGCTCCTACGAGCAGTACTTC. It codes for CASLESPLSSYEQYF. The rearrangement uses TRBV10-2 and TRBJ2-7; unclear D gene. This CDR3 region has 15 residues. CDR1 and CDR2 (germline): WSHSY, SAAADI. Trimming cost V 8 bases and J 0 bases, with 17 bases left between them.